One sample yielded the 6 T cell receptor beta chains listed below, sequenced in a study of T cell responses to AZD1222 COVID-19 vaccine (dated by TCRdb to 2020 to 2023). The time point label for this specimen denotes: baseline before first vaccination. Libraries came from the immunoSEQ multiplex PCR assay. TCRdb obtained this table from immuneACCESS and retained in-frame rearrangements with V and J assigned. These tables miss some clones; where compared with another copy, unresolved V genes account for less than half of the shortfall, and the remainder is unexplained. This sample holds more than 150,000 clones; 85% to 95% were observed only once. The ten largest clones add up to less than 11% of the sample. Here the sequenced sample was peripheral blood, taken on day 0 of AZD1222 vaccination. Every receptor here comes from an adult in good health.

This chain uses TRBV27 with TRBJ2-3, with a possible D match to TRBD2 (6 bases). CDR1 is MNHEY, CDR2 SMNVEV, per germline (reference sequence). V lost 4 bases, J lost 3 bases, and 14 bases lay in between. The length of the CDR3 is 15 residues. The CDR3 spells CASSSKAGWTDTQYF. Here the CDR3 DNA reads TGTGCCAGCAGTTCCAAAGCGGGTTGGACAGATACGCAGTATTTT.

The J gene is TRBJ1-4, the V gene TRBV7-9, with D uncertain. Between the trimmed V and J ends, which lost 5 bases and 5 bases, there was a span of 18 bases. This CDR3 comprises 16 residues. Germline CDR1 SEHNR, CDR2 FQNEAQ (reference sequence). DNA for the CDR3: TGTGCCAGCAGCACAGATCCGACTCCCGGAAATGAAAAACTGTTTTTT. Its protein product is CASSTDPTPGNEKLFF.

The rearrangement uses TRBV5-6 and TRBJ1-1, with a weak D call TRBD1 (6 bases). Deletions cut 4 bases from V and 3 bases from J, with 19 bases between. Germline V gene lookup returns CDR1 SGHDT and CDR2 YYEEEE. This CDR3 has 16 residues. Here the CDR3 reads CASSVVGGRGYTEAFF. For the CDR3, the DNA is TGTGCCAGCAGCGTTGTCGGGGGCAGGGGATACACTGAAGCTTTCTTT.

The chain couples TRBV5-6 to TRBJ1-2; D is unclear. In germline, CDR1 is SGHDT, CDR2 YYEEEE. CDR3 size: 12 residues. Trimming cost V 4 bases and J 8 bases, with 12 bases left between them. CDR3 bases: TGTGCCAGCAGCGCCGGGTTCCGGGGCTACACCTTC. Translated, it gives CASSAGFRGYTF.

This clone has a single count. The chain recombines TRBV24-1 with TRBJ1-5; no reliable D call. Germline-derived CDR1 and CDR2 are KGHDR and SFDVKD. V gave up 1 base and J gave up 2 bases, with 14 bases separating them. The length of the CDR3 is 17 residues. The CDR3 DNA follows: TGTGCCACCAGTGATTTTCGGCAAGTTGTCGGCAATCAGCCCCAGCATTTT. Protein sequence: CATSDFRQVVGNQPQHF.

This chain connects TRBV6-2 or TRBV6-3 to TRBJ2-5, with 15 positions matching TRBD2. The CDR3 is 16 amino acids. V trimming: 4 bases; J trimming: 7 bases; junction bases outside the gene matches: 7. Germline values: CDR1 MNHEY, CDR2 SVGEGT. The CDR3, as DNA: TGTGCCAGCAGTTTACCGGGACTAGCGGGAGGAGGGACCCAGTACTTC. Its protein product is CASSLPGLAGGGTQYF.